The present T cell receptor (beta chain) was sequenced within a study of T cell responses to AZD1222 COVID-19 vaccine (dated by TCRdb to the early 2020s). For the wider study: AZD1222 recipients with second doses at about 4 weeks or about 12 weeks were pooled, because spike-specific TCR depth and breadth did not differ between schedules. TCR sequencing was performed for 230 to 250 trial participants, of whom 207 were given two doses of AZD1222 and roughly 25 were given two doses of MenACWY control vaccine. Trial participants were enrolled by age into 18-55, 56-69 and 70-plus year subgroups, with roughly 160, 29 and 62 TCR-sequenced participants respectively. Paper-wide results and their limitations: Because no day 14 peak-response samples were available, the repertoires could be characterized only after the peak T cell response. CD4 TCRs associated with the vaccine covered the entire spike protein, and the dominant responses were in regions 160-218 and 743-854. Most participants were white British and females outnumbered males, and the authors suggested that clonal diversity may have been underestimated. Conclusions about previously exposed vaccinees were limited because only 5 or 6 AZD1222 recipients were SARS-CoV-2 seropositive at baseline. Spike-specific TCR breadth and depth rose significantly after two AZD1222 doses compared with day 0 and with MenACWY recipients. The 56-69-year group was small, and its depth increase did not reach significance, likely because of low power. Reportedly, close to half of the unique spike-specific TCRs recognized epitopes lying outside the regions that are mutated in the B.1.351 and B.1.1.7 variants.

Sequences MDHEN (CDR1) and SYDVKM (CDR2) are obtained from the germline V gene. V is reduced by 6 bases and J by 2 bases, leaving a spacing of 6 bases between them. The CDR3 measures 12 amino acids from cysteine to phenylalanine. Left in the record is the CDR3 DNA by itself, 36 bases read in frame from the first base. Per the publication, the time point label means: baseline before first vaccination. Samples from vaccinated people were obtained from the UK trials COV001 and COV002, which included a single-blind randomized controlled phase 2/3 trial of AZD1222 (ChAdOx1 nCoV-19) in healthy adults. For TCRbeta chain sequencing, PBMC samples were collected from trial participants at day 0 and at day 28 after the second dose. As concerns this clone: What this receptor recognizes is not known. No quality values exist for individual bases; no much larger clone is one base distant.

The CDR3 regions of human TCRbeta chains were analyzed by immunosequencing. The study's processing was this. TCRs in the repertoires were compared against a reference library of SARS-CoV-2-specific TCRs that had been generated with the MIRA antigen-specificity platform. Breadth meant the fraction of unique TCRs that were SARS-CoV-2-associated, whereas depth meant the fraction of total T cells that were SARS-CoV-2-associated. Using the MIRA data, every spike-specific TCR was mapped to the spike region that the TCR reacted to and assigned to either a CD4 or a CD8 class. Log10-transformed breadth and depth values were compared by one-way ANOVA with Sidak's multiple comparisons tests. TCRdb took over this immuneACCESS table, retaining in-frame rearrangements with V and J assigned. Such tables are incomplete; in checked studies, under half of the missing clones stem from an unresolved V gene, and the remainder is unexplained. The V and J calls and clone size are taken from that table; D and trimming were inferred from the DNA. The sample table records around 100,000 clones; about 86% of these occur just once. The top ten clonotypes cover around 9.9% of the sample.

This receptor was taken from an adult in good health. The rearrangement combines TRBV28 with TRBJ2-3, with the D gene too uncertain to name. Specimen: peripheral blood, collected on day 0 of AZD1222 vaccination. CDR3 region: CASRPDTDTQYF. At the DNA level, the sequence is TGTGCCAGCAGACCTGACACAGATACGCAGTATTTT.